This T cell receptor beta chain was identified in a study of tumor-infiltrating lymphocytes in oesophageal squamous cell carcinoma. Including both end residues, the CDR3 is 16 amino acids long. Germline V gene sequence: CDR1 MGHRA, CDR2 YSYEKL. This clonotype was counted a single time. The CDR3 ends on some other residue instead of the conserved phenylalanine or tryptophan, so this is likely a read error. No DNA is shown, since the ends of the CDR3 on it are uncertain; the CDR3 is the one TCRdb lists. TCRdb fed the PCR reads into MiXCR, producing one record per CDR3 protein. The repertoire holds fewer than 20,000 distinct CDR3 sequences, with about 50% as singletons.

This clonotype was sampled from a female donor with esophageal squamous cell carcinoma. The sequenced sample consisted of esophageal tumor tissue. The V gene is TRBV4-1, the J gene TRBJ2-6; TRBD1 is the table's D call and was not checked against the DNA. The CDR3 reads CASSLRTGSYEQYFGA.